A few counts support the clone carrying this T cell receptor beta chain. Its antigen is unidentified. Primers included in the PCR were 60 Vbeta and 13 Jbeta primers. TCRdb keeps only in-frame clones here, not all; method: immunoSEQ multiplex PCR. The sample consists of about 61,000 clones, roughly nine tenths of them appearing once. The data stem from a study of cytomegalovirus exposure and HLA in healthy donors. Germline-derived CDR1 and CDR2 are GTSNPN and SVGIG (reference sequence). The CDR3 runs 16 residues. V was cut by 2 bases and J by 16 bases, with 30 bases left in between. Study-wide results and limits: As a later analysis showed, several of the most significant clusters appeared to be linked to common viral pathogens. It was reportedly the case that the classifier diagnosed cytomegalovirus status with high specificity and sensitivity. In an earlier analysis, most TCR beta V segments were productive about 87% or about 30% of the time.

The TCR originated in a man aged 25-40 years in good health and CMV-seropositive. The sample taken for sequencing was PBMCs. V is TRBV30 and J is TRBJ2-1, with D possibly being TRBD2 (8 bases). The CDR3 DNA reads as TGTGCCTGGAGTAACCTGGGACAGAGTAGCGGGATAGGGACATTCTTC. Translating it yields CAWSNLGQSSGIGTFF.